This is a list of T cell receptor beta chains from one sample in a study of blood T cell repertoires in COVID-19. Produced via immunoSEQ multiplex PCR; TCRdb's table is partial and in-frame only. In the table there are some 150,000 clones, about 90% of which are singletons. The specimen sequenced was PBMCs or T cells enriched from blood (not recorded which). These receptors were collected from a human donor with acute COVID-19. The donor label of this sample is uncertain. The CDR3 runs from the conserved cysteine through the conserved F or W. Fields, in order: V gene, CDR3 length, CDR3 protein.

V gene: TRBV4-1; CDR3 length: 15; CDR3 protein: CASAQEWGVGLEQYF
V gene: TRBV6-2/TRBV6-3; CDR3 length: 17; CDR3 protein: CASSFLETSGNTGELFF
V gene: TRBV7-9; CDR3 length: 16; CDR3 protein: CASSSSTRLVRETQYF
V gene: TRBV19; CDR3 length: 12; CDR3 protein: CASSIQGYEQYF
V gene: TRBV6-5; CDR3 length: 15; CDR3 protein: CASKTGSSGANVLTF
V gene: TRBV10-1; CDR3 length: 13; CDR3 protein: CASSRSVGEKLFF
V gene: TRBV6-4; CDR3 length: 15; CDR3 protein: CASSPRGKSGNTIYF
V gene: TRBV5-1; CDR3 length: 17; CDR3 protein: CASSSTSIPGSNSPLHF
V gene: TRBV15; CDR3 length: 16; CDR3 protein: CATRRSLSLTNEKLFF
V gene: TRBV6-6; CDR3 length: 14; CDR3 protein: CASRGQGLNFEAFF
V gene: TRBV29-1; CDR3 length: 13; CDR3 protein: CSVGTDKSYEQYF
V gene: TRBV10-2; CDR3 length: 12; CDR3 protein: CASSDRGYEQYF
V gene: TRBV5-1; CDR3 length: 16; CDR3 protein: CASSARLAGNTGELFF
V gene: TRBV6-6; CDR3 length: 10; CDR3 protein: CASSKTEAFF
V gene: TRBV6-5; CDR3 length: 15; CDR3 protein: CASSYSAANTGELFF
V gene: TRBV19; CDR3 length: 13; CDR3 protein: CASSAQGTTEAFF
V gene: TRBV6-5; CDR3 length: 14; CDR3 protein: CASSSLDSNEKLFF
V gene: TRBV2; CDR3 length: 16; CDR3 protein: CASSPVEIVREDTQYF
V gene: TRBV5-8; CDR3 length: 17; CDR3 protein: CASSTGTSGVFYNEQFF
V gene: TRBV4-2; CDR3 length: 15; CDR3 protein: CASSQVPGLGETQYF
V gene: TRBV7-2; CDR3 length: 15; CDR3 protein: CASSPDRVGSEKLFF
V gene: TRBV2; CDR3 length: 13; CDR3 protein: CASKFSGQQPQHF
V gene: TRBV5-5; CDR3 length: 15; CDR3 protein: CASRLGLAGGNEQFF
V gene: TRBV18; CDR3 length: 16; CDR3 protein: CASSPPGQGGGTEAFF
V gene: TRBV25-1; CDR3 length: 17; CDR3 protein: CASSELMTSGGNYGYTF
V gene: TRBV27; CDR3 length: 14; CDR3 protein: CASSSQGVDTEAFF
V gene: TRBV3-1/TRBV3-2; CDR3 length: 14; CDR3 protein: CASSRDRGITEAFF
V gene: TRBV2; CDR3 length: 14; CDR3 protein: CASSRDSPTGELFF
V gene: TRBV6-1; CDR3 length: 14; CDR3 protein: CASSEAAQGNEQYF
V gene: TRBV6-1; CDR3 length: 14; CDR3 protein: CASSERGPDYGYTF
V gene: TRBV11-2; CDR3 length: 19; CDR3 protein: CASSRNQGGGYTPEDGYTF
V gene: TRBV7-3; CDR3 length: 14; CDR3 protein: CASSSGQGKSPLHF
V gene: TRBV5-1; CDR3 length: 14; CDR3 protein: CASSPGDAGNTIYF
V gene: TRBV2; CDR3 length: 17; CDR3 protein: CASSEEPGRGYTDTQYF
V gene: TRBV5-5; CDR3 length: 15; CDR3 protein: CASSFAGQAGETQYF
V gene: TRBV2; CDR3 length: 15; CDR3 protein: CASSLGGGRTDTQYF
V gene: TRBV11-2; CDR3 length: 17; CDR3 protein: CASSLLGKGAAGNTIYF
V gene: TRBV4-2; CDR3 length: 15; CDR3 protein: CASSQVGLAGGEQYF
V gene: TRBV24-1; CDR3 length: 15; CDR3 protein: CATSDGGRDHEKLFF
V gene: TRBV4-2; CDR3 length: 14; CDR3 protein: CASSQAAEGEKLFF
V gene: TRBV30; CDR3 length: 15; CDR3 protein: CAWSLRGTNTGELFF
V gene: TRBV3-1/TRBV3-2; CDR3 length: 15; CDR3 protein: CASSERRGLNTEAFF
V gene: TRBV12-2; CDR3 length: 16; CDR3 protein: CASRLVEGRGNQPQHF
V gene: TRBV7-2; CDR3 length: 17; CDR3 protein: CASSFYAAGGYYNEQFF
V gene: TRBV27; CDR3 length: 15; CDR3 protein: CASSGDRVPSYEQYF
V gene: TRBV29-1; CDR3 length: 15; CDR3 protein: CSVEDLPGRDTEAFF
V gene: TRBV4-1; CDR3 length: 16; CDR3 protein: CASSQTDRDRAPEQYF
V gene: TRBV7-2; CDR3 length: 15; CDR3 protein: CASSTSGGSTDTQYF
V gene: TRBV15; CDR3 length: 16; CDR3 protein: CATSRGWRGTETEAFF
V gene: TRBV7-2; CDR3 length: 15; CDR3 protein: CASSFQRTGNQPQHF
V gene: TRBV20-1; CDR3 length: 11; CDR3 protein: CSVGRADTQYF
V gene: TRBV7-2; CDR3 length: 12; CDR3 protein: CASSPARETQYF
V gene: TRBV5-8; CDR3 length: 16; CDR3 protein: CASSLEAGLENTEAFF
V gene: TRBV19; CDR3 length: 12; CDR3 protein: CASNTGGTGQYF
V gene: TRBV5-1; CDR3 length: 14; CDR3 protein: CASSFFPGANVLTF
V gene: TRBV9; CDR3 length: 16; CDR3 protein: CASSVVGGGAIETQYF
V gene: TRBV27; CDR3 length: 13; CDR3 protein: CASSRGAGEKLFF
V gene: TRBV10-2; CDR3 length: 13; CDR3 protein: CASSGQLRETQYF
V gene: TRBV7-6; CDR3 length: 15; CDR3 protein: CASSPPWAGSYEQYF
V gene: TRBV29-1; CDR3 length: 16; CDR3 protein: CSVGQGASGRNTEAFF